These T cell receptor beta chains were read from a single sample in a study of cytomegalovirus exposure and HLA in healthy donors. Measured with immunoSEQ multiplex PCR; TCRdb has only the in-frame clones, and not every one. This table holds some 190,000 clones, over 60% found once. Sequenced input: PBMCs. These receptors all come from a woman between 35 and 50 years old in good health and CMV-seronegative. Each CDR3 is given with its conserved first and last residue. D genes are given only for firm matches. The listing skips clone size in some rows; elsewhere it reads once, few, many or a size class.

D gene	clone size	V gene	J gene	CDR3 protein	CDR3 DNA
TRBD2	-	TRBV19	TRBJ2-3	CASSITGTSGDPTDTQYF	TGTGCCAGTAGCATAACCGGGACTAGCGGGGATCCCACAGATACGCAGTATTTT
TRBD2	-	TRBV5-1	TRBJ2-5	CASSLAEGRGGEQYF	TGCGCCAGCAGCTTGGCAGAAGGGAGGGGTGGTGAGCAGTACTTC
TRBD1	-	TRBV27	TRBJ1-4	CASSSFYRGELFF	TGTGCCAGCAGTTCCTTCTACAGGGGAGAACTGTTTTTT
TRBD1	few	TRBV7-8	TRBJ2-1	CASSSQGALNEQFF	TGTGCCAGCAGCTCCCAGGGGGCCTTGAATGAGCAGTTCTTC
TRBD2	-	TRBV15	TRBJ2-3	CATSRAKTSGVSQYF	TGTGCCACCAGCAGAGCCAAGACTAGCGGGGTTTCGCAGTATTTT
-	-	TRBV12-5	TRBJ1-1	CASGPGGVNTEAFF	TGTGCTAGTGGCCCCGGGGGGGTGAACACTGAAGCTTTCTTT
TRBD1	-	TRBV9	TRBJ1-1	CASSRDSTSRTEAFF	TGTGCCAGCAGCAGGGACAGTACCTCAAGAACTGAAGCTTTCTTT
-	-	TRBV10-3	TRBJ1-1	CAISGGRDTEAFF	TGTGCCATCAGCGGGGGTCGGGACACTGAAGCTTTCTTT
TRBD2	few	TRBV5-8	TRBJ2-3	CASSFGTSGGTDTQYF	TGTGCCAGCAGCTTTGGGACTAGCGGGGGTACAGATACGCAGTATTTT
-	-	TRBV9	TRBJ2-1	CASSVALALNEQFF	TGTGCCAGCAGCGTAGCACTAGCATTGAATGAGCAGTTCTTC
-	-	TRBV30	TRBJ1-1	CAWSVRVDTYTEAFF	TGTGCCTGGAGTGTACGGGTGGACACCTACACTGAAGCTTTCTTT